This T cell receptor beta chain comes out of a study of Ad26.COV2.S vaccination and SARS-CoV-2 variants. Of note for this clone: Other DNA sequences of this sample code for an identical CDR3.

The germline V gene encodes CDR1 GTSNPN and CDR2 SVGIG (reference sequence). CDR3 length: 13 amino acids. Trimming took off 0 bases at V and 3 bases at J, with 8 bases between the two ends. The treatment is: some 20 received Ad26.COV2.S at low or high dose, single or two shots; several received placebo; per-sample allocation not given. Vaccine and placebo recipients were sampled on day 63 after the first injection. Assay: immunoSEQ multiplex PCR; the TCRdb copy retains only in-frame clones and omits some. The sample has nearly 400,000 clones, about 88% seen once. The chain joins TRBV30 to TRBJ1-1, with D maybe TRBD1 (5 bases). This clonotype was obtained from a person aged 18-65 years who received the Ad26.COV2.S COVID-19 vaccine or a placebo. The sequencing here drew on peripheral blood, taken in a trial of Ad26.COV2.S vaccine versus placebo. The CDR3 loop is CAWSVRRDTEAFF. The CDR3, as DNA: TGTGCCTGGAGTGTACGCAGGGACACTGAAGCTTTCTTT.